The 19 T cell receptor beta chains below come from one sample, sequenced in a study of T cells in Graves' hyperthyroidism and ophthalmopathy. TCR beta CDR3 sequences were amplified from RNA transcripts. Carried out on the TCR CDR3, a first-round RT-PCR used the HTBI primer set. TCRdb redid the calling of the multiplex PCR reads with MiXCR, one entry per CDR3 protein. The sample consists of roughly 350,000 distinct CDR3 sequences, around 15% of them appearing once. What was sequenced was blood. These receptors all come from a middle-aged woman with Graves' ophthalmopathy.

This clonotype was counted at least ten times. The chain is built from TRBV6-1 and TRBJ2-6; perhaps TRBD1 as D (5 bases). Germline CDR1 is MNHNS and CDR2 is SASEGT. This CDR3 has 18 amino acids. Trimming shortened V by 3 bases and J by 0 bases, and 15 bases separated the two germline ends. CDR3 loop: CASSERQPANSGANVLTF. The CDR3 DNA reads TGTGCCAGCAGTGAGAGACAGCCAGCAAACTCTGGGGCCAACGTCCTGACTTTC.

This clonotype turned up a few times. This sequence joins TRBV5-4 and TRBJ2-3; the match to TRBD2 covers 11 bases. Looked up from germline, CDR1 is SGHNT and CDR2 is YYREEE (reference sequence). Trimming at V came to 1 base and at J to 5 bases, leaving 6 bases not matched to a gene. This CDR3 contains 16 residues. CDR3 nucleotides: TGTGCCAGCAGCTTGTTGATAGCGGGGGGGAAAGATACGCAGTATTTT. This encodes CASSLLIAGGKDTQYF.

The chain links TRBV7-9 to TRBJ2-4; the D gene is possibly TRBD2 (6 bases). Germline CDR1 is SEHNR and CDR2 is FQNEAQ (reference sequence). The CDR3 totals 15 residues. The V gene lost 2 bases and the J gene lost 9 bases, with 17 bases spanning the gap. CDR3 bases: TGTGCCAGCAGCTTAAAACTCGCGGGGTCAAGCATTCAGTACTTC. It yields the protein CASSLKLAGSSIQYF.

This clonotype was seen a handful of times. In DNA, the CDR3 is TGCAGTGCTAGAGACTACAGAGACTATGGCTACACCTTC. Encoded protein: CSARDYRDYGYTF. The genes are TRBV20-1 and TRBJ1-2, with no clear D. This CDR3 is built from 13 residues. Germline values: CDR1 DFQATT, CDR2 SNEGSKA (reference sequence). Trimming took off 0 bases at V and 3 bases at J, with 8 bases between the two ends.

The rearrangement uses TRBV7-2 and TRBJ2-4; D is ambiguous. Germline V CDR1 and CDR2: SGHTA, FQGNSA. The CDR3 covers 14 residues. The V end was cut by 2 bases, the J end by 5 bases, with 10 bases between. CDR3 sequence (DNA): TGTGCCAGCAGCTTATTAGTCAGCCAAAACATTCAGTACTTC. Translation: CASSLLVSQNIQYF.

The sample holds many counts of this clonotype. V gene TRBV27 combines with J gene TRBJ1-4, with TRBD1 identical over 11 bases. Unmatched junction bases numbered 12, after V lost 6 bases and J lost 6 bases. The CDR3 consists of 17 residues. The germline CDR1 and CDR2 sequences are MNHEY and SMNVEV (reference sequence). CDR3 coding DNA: TGTGCCAGCAGGCCGGGACAGGGGGTCGGTGGGGATGAAAAACTGTTTTTT. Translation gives CASRPGQGVGGDEKLFF. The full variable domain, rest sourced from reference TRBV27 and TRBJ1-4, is EAQVTQNPRYLITVTGKKLTVTCSQNMNHEYMSWYRQDPGLGLRQIYYSMNVEVTDKGDVPEGYKVSRKEKRNFPLILESPSPNQTSLYFCASRPGQGVGGDEKLFFGSGTQLSVL.

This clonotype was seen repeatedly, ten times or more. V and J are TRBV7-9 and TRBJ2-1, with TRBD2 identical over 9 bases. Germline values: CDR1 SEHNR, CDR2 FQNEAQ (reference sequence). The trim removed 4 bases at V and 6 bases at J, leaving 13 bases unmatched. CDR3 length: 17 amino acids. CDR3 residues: CASSSRLAATGGNEQFF. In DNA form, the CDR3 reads TGTGCCAGCAGCTCCCGACTAGCGGCGACCGGAGGCAATGAGCAGTTCTTC.

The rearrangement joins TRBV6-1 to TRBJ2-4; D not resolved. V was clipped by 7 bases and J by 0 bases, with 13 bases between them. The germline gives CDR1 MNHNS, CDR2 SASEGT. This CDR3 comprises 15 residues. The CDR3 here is CASNGYPEAKNIQYF. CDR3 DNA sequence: TGTGCCAGCAACGGATATCCGGAAGCCAAAAACATTCAGTACTTC.

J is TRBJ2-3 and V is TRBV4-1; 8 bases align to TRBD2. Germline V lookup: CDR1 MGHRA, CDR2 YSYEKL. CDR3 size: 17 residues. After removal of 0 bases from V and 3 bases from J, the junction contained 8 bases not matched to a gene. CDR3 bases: TGCGCCAGCAGCCAAGAGAGCCAGCGGGGGACTACAGATACGCAGTATTTT. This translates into CASSQESQRGTTDTQYF.

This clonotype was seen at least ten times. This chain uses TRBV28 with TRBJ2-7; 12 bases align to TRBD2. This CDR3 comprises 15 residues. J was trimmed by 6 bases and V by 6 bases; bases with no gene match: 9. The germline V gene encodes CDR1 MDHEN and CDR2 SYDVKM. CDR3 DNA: TGTGCCAGCAGCCCAGCTAGCGGGAGGGCCGTCGAGCAGTACTTC. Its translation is CASSPASGRAVEQYF.

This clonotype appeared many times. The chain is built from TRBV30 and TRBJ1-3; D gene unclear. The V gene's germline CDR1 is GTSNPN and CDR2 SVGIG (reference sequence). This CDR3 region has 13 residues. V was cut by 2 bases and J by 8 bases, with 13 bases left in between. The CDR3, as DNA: TGTGCCTGGAGTACTCAAGGAGTTTACACCATATATTTT. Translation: CAWSTQGVYTIYF.

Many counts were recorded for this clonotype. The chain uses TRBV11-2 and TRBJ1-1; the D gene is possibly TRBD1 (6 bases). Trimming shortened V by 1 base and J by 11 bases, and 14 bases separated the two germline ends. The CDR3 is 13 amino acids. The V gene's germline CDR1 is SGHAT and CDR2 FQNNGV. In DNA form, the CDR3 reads TGTGCCAGCAGCTTAGTAGTATACAGGGACGCTTTCTTT. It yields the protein CASSLVVYRDAFF.

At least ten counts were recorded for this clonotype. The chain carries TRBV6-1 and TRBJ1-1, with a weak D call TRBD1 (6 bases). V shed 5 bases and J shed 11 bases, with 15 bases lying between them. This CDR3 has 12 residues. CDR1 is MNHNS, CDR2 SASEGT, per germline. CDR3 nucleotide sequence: TGTGCCAGCAGTTTGAGGGGGAGAGGGGCTTTCTTT. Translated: CASSLRGRGAFF.

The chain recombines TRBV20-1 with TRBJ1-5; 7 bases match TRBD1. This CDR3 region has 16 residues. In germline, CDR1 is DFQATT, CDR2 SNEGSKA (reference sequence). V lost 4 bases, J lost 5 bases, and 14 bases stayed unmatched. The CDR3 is CSAIPVVGGAYQPQHF. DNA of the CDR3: TGCAGTGCTATACCTGTCGTAGGGGGCGCCTATCAGCCCCAGCATTTT.

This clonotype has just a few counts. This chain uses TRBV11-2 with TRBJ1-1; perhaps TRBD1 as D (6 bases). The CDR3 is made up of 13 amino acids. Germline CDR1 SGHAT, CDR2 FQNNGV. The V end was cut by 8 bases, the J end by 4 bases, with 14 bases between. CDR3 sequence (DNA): TGTGCCAGCTTTATTATCAGGGGCACTGAAGCTTTCTTT. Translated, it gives CASFIIRGTEAFF.

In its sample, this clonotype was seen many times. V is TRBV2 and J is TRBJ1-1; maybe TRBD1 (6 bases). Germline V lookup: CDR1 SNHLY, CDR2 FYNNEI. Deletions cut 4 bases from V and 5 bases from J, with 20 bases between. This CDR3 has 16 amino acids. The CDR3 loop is CASSGLTGRWATEAFF. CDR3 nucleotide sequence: TGTGCCAGCAGTGGTTTGACAGGAAGGTGGGCAACTGAAGCTTTCTTT. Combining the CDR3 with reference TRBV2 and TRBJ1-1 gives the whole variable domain EPEVTQTPSHQVTQMGQEVILRCVPISNHLYFYWYRQILGQKVEFLVSFYNNEISEKSEIFDDQFSVERPDGSNFTLKIRSTKLEDSAMYFCASSGLTGRWATEAFFGQGTRLTVV.

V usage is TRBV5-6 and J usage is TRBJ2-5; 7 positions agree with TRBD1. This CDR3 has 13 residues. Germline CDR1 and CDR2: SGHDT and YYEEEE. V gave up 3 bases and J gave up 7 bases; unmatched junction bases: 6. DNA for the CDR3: TGTGCCAGCAGCTCTACAGGGGTTGCGACCCAGTACTTC. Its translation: CASSSTGVATQYF.

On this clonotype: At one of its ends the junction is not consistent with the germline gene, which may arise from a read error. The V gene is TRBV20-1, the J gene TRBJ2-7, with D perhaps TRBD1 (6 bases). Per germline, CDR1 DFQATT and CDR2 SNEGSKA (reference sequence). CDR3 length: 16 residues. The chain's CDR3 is CSAREEVWGQLYGQYF. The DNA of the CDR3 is TGCAGTGCTAGAGAAGAAGTGTGGGGACAACTCTACGGGCAGTACTTC.

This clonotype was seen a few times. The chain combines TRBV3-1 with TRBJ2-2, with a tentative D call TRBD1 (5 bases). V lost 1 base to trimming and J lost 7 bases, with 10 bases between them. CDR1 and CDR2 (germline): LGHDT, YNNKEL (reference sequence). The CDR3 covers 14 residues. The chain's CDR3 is CASSQVERGGELFF. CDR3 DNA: TGTGCCAGCAGCCAAGTAGAAAGGGGCGGGGAGCTGTTTTTT.